This T cell receptor beta chain derives from a study of blood T cell repertoires in COVID-19. The germline CDR1 and CDR2 sequences are MNHEY and SVGEGT. The CDR3 is 14 amino acids. V lost 4 bases and J lost 1; bases outside the gene matches: 4. Here immunoSEQ multiplex PCR was the method, and the copy in TCRdb shows in-frame clones only, minus some. The table shows approximately 170,000 clones, with more than 75% occurring only once. The sequenced sample consisted of PBMCs or T cells enriched from blood (not recorded which). The chain has TRBV6-2 or TRBV6-3 and TRBJ2-7, with 7 bases matching TRBD1. The clonotype was recovered from a man aged 35 to 55 who had recovered from COVID-19. DNA for the CDR3: TGTGCCAGCAGTTCGACAGGGACGTCCTACGAGCAGTACTTC. This sequence encodes CASSSTGTSYEQYF.